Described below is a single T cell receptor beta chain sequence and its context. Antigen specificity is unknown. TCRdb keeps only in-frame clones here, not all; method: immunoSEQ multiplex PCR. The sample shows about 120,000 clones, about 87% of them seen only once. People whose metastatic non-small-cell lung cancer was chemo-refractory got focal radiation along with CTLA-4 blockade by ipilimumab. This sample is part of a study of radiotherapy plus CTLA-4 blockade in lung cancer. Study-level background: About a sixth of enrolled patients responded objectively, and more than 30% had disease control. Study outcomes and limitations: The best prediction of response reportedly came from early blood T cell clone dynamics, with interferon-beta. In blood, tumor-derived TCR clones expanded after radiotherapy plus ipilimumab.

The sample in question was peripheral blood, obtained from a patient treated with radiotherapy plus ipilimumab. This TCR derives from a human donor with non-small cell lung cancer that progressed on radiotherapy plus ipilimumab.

CDR3 sequence (DNA): TGCGCCAGCAGCCTGCCGGGGGGCATGACTAGCACAGATACGCAGTATTTT. This codes for CASSLPGGMTSTDTQYF. The gene calls are TRBV5-1 and TRBJ2-3; D is possibly TRBD2 (7 bases). V lost 4 bases and J lost 0, with 18 bases in between. The V gene's germline CDR1 is SGHRS and CDR2 YFSETQ. This CDR3 contains 17 residues.